One T cell receptor beta chain is described in this entry. Produced via immunoSEQ multiplex PCR; TCRdb's table is partial and in-frame only. The sample holds about 26,000 clones; 83% are singletons and the top ten take roughly an eighth. CDR1 is SGDLS and CDR2 is YYNGEE in the germline V gene. The CDR3 runs to 13 residues. Trimming shortened V by 0 bases and J by 7 bases, and 10 bases separated the two germline ends. These data belong to a study of OX40 agonist ivuxolimab in advanced cancers. The sequences come from CD4+ or CD8+ T cells sorted from blood, collected in a trial of the OX40 agonist ivuxolimab. The receptor comes from an adult with an advanced solid tumor such as melanoma, head and neck, liver or kidney cancer. The chain recombines TRBV9 with TRBJ1-2; D remains ambiguous. The CDR3 sequence: CASSVGSPSGYTF. The CDR3 DNA reads TGTGCCAGCAGCGTAGGGTCGCCAAGTGGCTACACCTTC.